What follows are 14 T cell receptor beta chains derived from one specimen sequenced in a study of human T cells and chemical hapten exposure. A single record per CDR3 protein comes from TCRdb applying MiXCR to the RACE reads. The sample holds approximately 80,000 distinct CDR3 sequences, 10% to 11% seen once. Time point here: patch test 3, about 24 weeks after DPC sensitization. The treatment is: therapeutic diphenylcyclopropenone sensitization with weekly scalp DPC. Sequencing used whole blood, obtained in connection with sensitization to the hapten diphenylcyclopropenone (DPC). The receptors derive from a woman aged 45-65 years with alopecia areata. Some clones in this sample may be carry-over from other donors' samples.

This clonotype was picked up many times. The V gene is TRBV10-3, the J gene TRBJ2-1; TRBD1 or TRBD2 may be the D gene (5 bases each). V lost 6 bases and J 5 bases, leaving 17 bases between the germline ends. This CDR3 contains 15 residues. Germline V lookup: CDR1 ENHRY, CDR2 SYGVKD. The CDR3 spells CAISGTSDTDNEQFF. The CDR3 coding sequence is TGTGCCATCAGCGGGACCTCGGACACGGACAATGAGCAGTTCTTC.

J is TRBJ1-1 and V is TRBV6-2 or TRBV6-3, with 11 bases aligning to TRBD1. V was clipped by 6 bases and J by 7 bases; unmatched bases: 10. This CDR3 is built from 15 residues. Germline-derived CDR1 and CDR2 are MNHEY and SVGEGT. CDR3 DNA: TGTGCCAGCAGCCTACGTGGGGACAGGGGGTTTGAAGCTTTCTTT. Amino acid sequence: CASSLRGDRGFEAFF.

This clonotype has a count of ten or more. The V gene is TRBV7-2, the J gene TRBJ1-2; 9 bases map to TRBD1. Germline CDR1 reads SGHTA; CDR2 reads FQGNSA. The V and J ends lost 5 bases and 8 bases, in that order; junction bases with no gene match: 15. The CDR3 is 16 amino acids. CDR3 in amino acids: CASSLSVRTGVGGYTF. As DNA, the CDR3 is TGTGCCAGCAGCCTCTCAGTGAGGACAGGGGTCGGCGGCTACACCTTC.

CDR3 amino acids: CASSLEGYGNTIYF. As DNA, the CDR3 is TGTGCCAGCAGCTTAGAGGGATATGGAAACACCATATATTTT. The chain links TRBV7-9 to TRBJ1-3, with D hard to call. Per germline, CDR1 SEHNR and CDR2 FQNEAQ (reference sequence). This CDR3 region has 14 residues. V was cut by 1 base and J by 3 bases, with 7 bases left in between. The whole variable domain, remainder taken from reference TRBV7-9 and TRBJ1-3, is DTGVSQNPRHKITKRGQNVTFRCDPISEHNRLYWYRQTLGQGPEFLTYFQNEAQLEKSRLLSDRFSAERPKGSFSTLEIQRTEQGDSAMYLCASSLEGYGNTIYFGEGSWLTVV.

In its sample, this clonotype was seen many times. CDR3 coding DNA: TGTGCCAGCAGGAAACAAGCAGGGGGGCTAGCGGGAGGGCATGAGCAGTTCTTC. It encodes CASRKQAGGLAGGHEQFF. The V gene is TRBV2, the J gene TRBJ2-1; 12 nucleotides match TRBD2. Germline CDR1 reads SNHLY; CDR2 reads FYNNEI. The J segment lost 8 bases and the V segment lost 6 bases, leaving 17 bases of the junction unmatched. The CDR3 is 18 amino acids.

This clonotype was recorded many times. This chain connects TRBV18 to TRBJ2-1, with unresolved D. The CDR3 contains 11 residues. From germline, CDR1 is KGHSH and CDR2 LQKENI. The ends were cut back, 2 bases at V and 12 bases at J, with 8 bases in the middle. CDR3 coding DNA: TGTGCCAGCTCACCATCAGGCGGGCAGTTCTTC. It translates to CASSPSGGQFF.

This clonotype was observed a few times. The chain joins TRBV7-6 to TRBJ2-7, with 9 bases identical to TRBD1. Unmatched junction bases numbered 4, after V lost 5 bases and J lost 2 bases. The germline gives CDR1 SGHVS, CDR2 FNYEAQ. The length of the CDR3 is 14 residues. CDR3 sequence reads: CASSADRGAYEQYF. CDR3 DNA sequence: TGTGCCAGCAGCGCGGACAGGGGAGCCTACGAGCAGTACTTC.

At least ten counts were recorded for this clonotype. The gene calls are TRBV28 and TRBJ2-7; 8 positions match TRBD1. This CDR3 contains 13 residues. Germline V gene sequence: CDR1 MDHEN, CDR2 SYDVKM. The V and J ends lost 6 bases and 2 bases, in that order; junction bases with no gene match: 3. CDR3 protein: CASRTTGAYEQYF. The CDR3 DNA sequence: TGTGCCAGCAGAACGACAGGGGCCTACGAGCAGTACTTC.

This clonotype turned up a few times. The chain uses TRBV6-2 or TRBV6-3 and TRBJ2-1, with D tentatively TRBD1 or TRBD2 (5 bases each). CDR3 size: 13 residues. From germline, CDR1 is MNHEY and CDR2 SVGEGT. V lost 4 bases to trimming and J lost 10 bases, with 14 bases between them. CDR3 nucleotide sequence: TGTGCCAGCAGTTTTGGGACGGTCAAGGAGCAGTTCTTC. Protein sequence: CASSFGTVKEQFF.

CDR3 nucleotide sequence: TGTGCCAGCAGCATCGGGACAGGGTACTACGAGCAGTACTTC. It yields the protein CASSIGTGYYEQYF. V and J are TRBV5-6 and TRBJ2-7; 9 bases are a match to TRBD1. J gave up 3 bases and V 4 bases, and 5 bases lay outside the gene matches. Germline values: CDR1 SGHDT, CDR2 YYEEEE. The CDR3 totals 14 residues.

This clonotype showed up just a few times. This chain uses TRBV20-1 with TRBJ2-5; D is perhaps TRBD2 (6 bases). Trimming took off 6 bases at V and 2 bases at J, with 10 bases between the two ends. There are 12 residues in the CDR3. Germline CDR1 is DFQATT and CDR2 is SNEGSKA (reference sequence). The CDR3 loop is CSAGDLQETQYF. CDR3 bases: TGCAGTGCAGGGGACTTACAAGAGACCCAGTACTTC.

This clonotype was observed a few times. V gene TRBV29-1 combines with J gene TRBJ2-5, with 8 bases matching TRBD2. Germline V gene sequence: CDR1 SQVTM, CDR2 ANQGSEA. The CDR3 sequence is 13 residues long. J lost 2 bases, V lost 6 bases, and 5 bases had no gene match. The CDR3 is CSVSGSGQETQYF. The CDR3 DNA sequence: TGCAGCGTAAGCGGGAGTGGACAAGAGACCCAGTACTTC.

This clonotype was detected only a few times. V is TRBV5-1 and J is TRBJ1-2; no firm D call. The CDR3 covers 13 residues. With 1 base removed from V and 5 bases from J, the gap between germline ends came to 9 bases. The germline V gene has CDR1 SGHRS and CDR2 YFSETQ. CDR3 residues: CASSLQPEYGYTF. CDR3 nucleotide sequence: TGCGCCAGCAGCTTGCAACCAGAGTATGGCTACACCTTC.

Many counts were recorded for this clonotype. The chain has TRBV3-1 and TRBJ2-1; D is possibly TRBD2 (5 bases). The V gene lost 1 base and the J gene lost 3 bases, with 10 bases spanning the gap. The CDR3 sequence is 15 residues long. The V gene's germline CDR1 is LGHDT and CDR2 YNNKEL (reference sequence). DNA for the CDR3: TGTGCCAGCAGCCAAGGGACTGGGCGCTACAATGAGCAGTTCTTC. It encodes CASSQGTGRYNEQFF.